The 29 T cell receptor beta chains below come from one sample, sequenced in a study of blood T cells in healthy people across ages. A sample-barcoded 5' primer and a J-beta primer mix were used in a second PCR of roughly 6 to 12 cycles. TCRdb re-called the 5' RACE reads through MiXCR, storing one row per CDR3 protein. The data contain about 1.4 million distinct CDR3 sequences, almost 60% of them seen just once; the ten biggest clones take up roughly 6.3%. Sequences were obtained from blood. The receptors come from a man aged 18 to 30 in good health.

This chain links TRBV3-1 with TRBJ1-2; D is possibly TRBD1 (5 bases). Per germline, CDR1 LGHDT and CDR2 YNNKEL (reference sequence). CDR3 size: 15 residues. V lost 2 bases, J lost 3 bases, and 13 bases lay in between. The CDR3 here is CASSQTAEGDYGYTF. CDR3 DNA sequence: TGTGCCAGCAGCCAAACGGCCGAAGGGGACTATGGCTACACCTTC. The full variable domain, with the rest looked up from reference TRBV3-1 and TRBJ1-2, is DTAVSQTPKYLVTQMGNDKSIKCEQNLGHDTMYWYKQDSKKFLKIMFSYNNKELIINETVPNRFSPKSPDKAHLNLHINSLELGDSAVYFCASSQTAEGDYGYTFGSGTRLTVV.

This chain connects TRBV27 to TRBJ1-2; no firm D call. Trimming cost V 2 bases and J 5 bases, with 12 bases left between them. Germline V gene sequence: CDR1 MNHEY, CDR2 SMNVEV (reference sequence). There are 14 residues in the CDR3. This chain's CDR3 is CASSLGPRGYGYTF. CDR3 in DNA: TGTGCCAGCAGTTTAGGGCCAAGAGGGTATGGCTACACCTTC.

V and J are TRBV14 and TRBJ2-1; 8 positions agree with TRBD2. The germline V gene has CDR1 SGHDN and CDR2 FVKESK. The junction had 8 bases not matched to a gene; V was cut back by 5 bases and J by 8 bases. The CDR3 contains 14 residues. CDR3 loop: CASSSWTSFDEQFF. Written as DNA, the CDR3 is TGTGCCAGCAGCTCGTGGACTAGCTTCGATGAGCAGTTCTTC.

The chain employs TRBV20-1 and TRBJ2-3, with D tentatively TRBD2 (5 bases). V lost 5 bases and J lost 2, with 17 bases in between. The germline V gene has CDR1 DFQATT and CDR2 SNEGSKA (reference sequence). CDR3 length: 15 residues. CDR3 amino acids: CSAPRVRDLTDTQYF. In nucleotides, the CDR3 is TGCAGTGCTCCCCGTGTCCGGGATCTCACAGATACGCAGTATTTT.

This clonotype came up a few times. V usage is TRBV5-6 and J usage is TRBJ2-7, with 7 bases fitting TRBD1. Trimming at V came to 4 bases and at J to 0 bases, leaving 7 bases not matched to a gene. CDR3 length equals 15 residues. In germline, CDR1 is SGHDT, CDR2 YYEEEE. CDR3: CASSLKGATSYEQYF. The CDR3 DNA is TGTGCCAGCAGCCTAAAGGGGGCCACCTCCTACGAGCAGTACTTC.

The chain links TRBV5-4 to TRBJ2-5; D may be TRBD2 (6 bases). Trimming left V 3 bases short and J 2 bases short, with 14 bases between. Germline CDR1 SGHNT, CDR2 YYREEE (reference sequence). The CDR3 is 15 amino acids. Written as DNA, the CDR3 is TGTGCCAGCAGCTCCGGACTAAGTTCACAAGAGACCCAGTACTTC. It translates to CASSSGLSSQETQYF. The whole variable domain, filled in from reference TRBV5-4 and TRBJ2-5, reads ETGVTQSPTHLIKTRGQQVTLRCSSQSGHNTVSWYQQALGQGPQFIFQYYREEENGRGNFPPRFSGLQFPNYSSELNVNALELDDSALYLCASSSGLSSQETQYFGPGTRLLVL.

The rearrangement uses TRBV13 and TRBJ2-1; no firm D call. Deletions cut 5 bases from V and 4 bases from J, with 15 bases between. Germline assignment: CDR1 PRHDT and CDR2 FYEKMQ (reference sequence). CDR3 length: 15 residues. As DNA, the CDR3 is TGTGCCAGCAGCCAAACCGGCTACATTTACAATGAGCAGTTCTTC. It is translated as CASSQTGYIYNEQFF.

The gene calls are TRBV29-1 and TRBJ2-2, with TRBD1 matching 10 bases. CDR1 and CDR2 from the germline V gene are SQVTM and ANQGSEA. CDR3 length: 13 residues. V gave up 7 bases and J gave up 5 bases; unmatched junction bases: 4. The CDR3 DNA is TGCAGCGGGGGACAGGGGCGGACCGGGGAGCTGTTTTTT. This translates into CSGGQGRTGELFF.

This clonotype was observed many times. The chain combines TRBV20-1 with TRBJ1-2; 12 bases agree with TRBD1. Germline V gives CDR1 DFQATT, CDR2 SNEGSKA (reference sequence). CDR3 size: 16 residues. V shed 0 bases and J 6 bases; nucleotides not matched to a gene: 8. Here the CDR3 DNA reads TGCAGTGCTAGAGACCCTATAGGGACAGGGGGCAATGGCTACACCTTC. It yields the protein CSARDPIGTGGNGYTF.

In its sample, this clonotype was seen once. The rearrangement links TRBV20-1 to TRBJ2-1, with TRBD2 matching 8 bases. This CDR3 has 15 residues. The germline V gene has CDR1 DFQATT and CDR2 SNEGSKA (reference sequence). V dropped 0 bases and J dropped 4; count of bases not matched to a gene: 5. The CDR3: CSARDASGYYNEQFF. CDR3 bases: TGCAGTGCTAGAGATGCTAGCGGGTATTACAATGAGCAGTTCTTC.

On this clonotype itself: At one of its ends the junction is not consistent with the germline gene, which may arise from a read error. The chain couples TRBV29-1 to TRBJ2-1, with 16 bases aligning to TRBD2. There are 17 residues in the CDR3. The V gene's germline CDR1 is SQVTM and CDR2 ANQGSEA. The DNA for the CDR3 is TGCAGCGTTGGAGGGACTAGCGGGAGGGGCTCCTACAATGAGCGGTTCTTC. Its protein product is CSVGGTSGRGSYNERFF.

This chain uses TRBV15 with TRBJ1-2; D perhaps matches TRBD1 (5 bases). The CDR3 is 13 amino acids. Germline loops: CDR1 LNHNV, CDR2 YYDKDF (reference sequence). Trimming took 3 bases from V and 4 from J, leaving 9 bases between them. The CDR3 here is CATSSRGLYGYTF. CDR3 coding DNA: TGTGCCACCAGCAGTCGGGGACTCTATGGCTACACCTTC.

This clonotype is a singleton in its sample. This chain links TRBV6-2 or TRBV6-3 with TRBJ2-2, with a tentative D call TRBD2 (6 bases). The CDR3 covers 14 residues. Germline CDR1 MNHEY, CDR2 SVGEGT. The V end was cut by 9 bases, the J end by 11 bases, with 22 bases between. The CDR3 reads CASLSPGSEGELFF. The CDR3 bases are TGTGCCAGTCTATCCCCTGGGTCGGAGGGAGAGCTGTTTTTT.

This sequence joins TRBV6-2 or TRBV6-3 and TRBJ2-3; D remains unclear. Trimming pared 4 bases from V and 6 bases from J, leaving 11 bases between. In germline, CDR1 is MNHEY, CDR2 SVGEGT. CDR3 length: 13 residues. CDR3 sequence: CASSFTRADTQYF. In DNA form, the CDR3 reads TGTGCCAGCAGTTTCACAAGGGCTGATACGCAGTATTTT.

This clonotype was found a few times. The rearrangement joins TRBV29-1 to TRBJ2-3; TRBD2 agrees at 8 bases. CDR3 length equals 13 residues. With 6 bases clipped from V and 2 bases from J, the junction kept 4 bases outside the gene matches. Germline lookup yields CDR1 SQVTM and CDR2 ANQGSEA. CDR3 protein: CSVKAGATDTQYF. The DNA of the CDR3 is TGCAGCGTGAAAGCGGGAGCCACAGATACGCAGTATTTT.

This chain links TRBV21-1 with TRBJ2-4; TRBD1, as called in the table, went unchecked against the DNA. The DNA end favors TRBJ2-7, so the J call may be wrong. TRBV21-1 is annotated as a pseudogene. The CDR3 loop spans 14 amino acids. CDR3 region: CASYLSLRGYEQYF. The CDR3 coding sequence is TGTGCCAGCTACCTCTCACTAAGGGGTTACGAGCAGTACTTC.

This clonotype was detected a few times. V and J are TRBV5-5 and TRBJ2-5; D is unresolved. CDR1 is SGHKS and CDR2 is YYEKEE in the germline V gene (reference sequence). This CDR3 comprises 15 residues. V was clipped by 2 bases and J by 2 bases, with 13 bases between them. CDR3 sequence (DNA): TGTGCCAGCAGCTTCACGTTAATTCCGCAAGAGACCCAGTACTTC. It translates to CASSFTLIPQETQYF.

At least ten counts were recorded for this clonotype. At one of its ends the junction is not consistent with the germline gene, which may arise from a read error. The rearrangement uses TRBV5-1 and TRBJ1-2; 10 bases line up with TRBD1. Per the germline V gene, CDR1 is SGHRS and CDR2 is YFSETQ. The CDR3 covers 14 residues. The CDR3 region has the DNA TGTGCCAGCAGTCTAGCCGGGACAGGGGACGGCTACACCTTC. Translated, it gives CASSLAGTGDGYTF.

The chain is built from TRBV4-1 and TRBJ2-7; D is ambiguous. With the DNA end fitting TRBJ2-5 better, the J assignment may be wrong. The CDR3 sequence is 15 residues long. The germline V gene encodes CDR1 MGHRA and CDR2 YSYEKL. CDR3 coding DNA: TGCGCCAGCAGCCACACGGGCCTTGTCGGCGAGACCCAGTACTTC. Protein: CASSHTGLVGETQYF.

The CDR3 is CASSPNPTLRGRSYEQYF. CDR3 bases: TGTGCCAGCAGCCCTAACCCGACCCTTAGGGGTCGAAGCTACGAGCAGTACTTC. The chain uses TRBV14 and TRBJ2-7; possibly TRBD1 for D (5 bases). The CDR3 is 18 residues long. V lost 4 bases to trimming and J lost 3 bases, with 25 bases between them. Germline V gene lookup returns CDR1 SGHDN and CDR2 FVKESK.

This rearrangement joins TRBV9 to TRBJ2-1; 8 nucleotides agree with TRBD2. The germline gives CDR1 SGDLS, CDR2 YYNGEE. The length of the CDR3 is 16 residues. The trim removed 3 bases at V and 3 bases at J, leaving 8 bases unmatched. In DNA, the CDR3 is TGTGCCAGCAGCGCAACCACCGGGACTAGCTACAATGAGCAGTTCTTC. It translates to CASSATTGTSYNEQFF.

The V call is TRBV4-1, the J call TRBJ2-3; 9 bases agree with TRBD2. Germline CDR1 reads MGHRA; CDR2 reads YSYEKL. J was trimmed by 5 bases and V by 0 bases; bases with no gene match: 12. The CDR3 contains 18 residues. In DNA form, the CDR3 reads TGCGCCAGCAGCCAAGATGAGGGTAATAGCGGGGGTGAAGATACGCAGTATTTT. Translated, it gives CASSQDEGNSGGEDTQYF.

In the case of this clonotype: The junction and the germline gene differ at one end; a read error may be behind it. The chain employs TRBV18 and TRBJ2-2; D is unresolved. This CDR3 is built from 14 residues. Per the germline V gene, CDR1 is KGHSH and CDR2 is LQKENI. CDR3 coding DNA: TGTGCCAGCCCACCACTGTGGGTCCCAGAGGAGCTGTTTTTT. It translates to CASPPLWVPEELFF.

V is TRBV20-1 and J is TRBJ1-1, with 7 bases matching TRBD1. Trimming cost V 3 bases and J 8 bases; bases outside gene matches: 6. The CDR3 contains 12 residues. Per germline, CDR1 DFQATT and CDR2 SNEGSKA (reference sequence). The CDR3 reads CSASWTGHEAFF. The CDR3 coding sequence is TGCAGTGCTAGTTGGACAGGACACGAAGCTTTCTTT.

In this sample, this clonotype turned up a few times. This rearrangement joins TRBV29-1 to TRBJ1-1, with D perhaps TRBD1 (5 bases). Per germline, CDR1 SQVTM and CDR2 ANQGSEA. V lost 7 bases to trimming and J lost 1 base, with 10 bases between them. This CDR3 has 12 residues. CDR3 coding DNA: TGCAGCGCCGAAGGACAGAACACTGAAGCTTTCTTT. Translated, it gives CSAEGQNTEAFF.

This chain links TRBV29-1 with TRBJ1-5; tentatively, D is TRBD1 (6 bases). V dropped 3 bases and J dropped 0 bases, with 18 bases sitting between them. CDR1 SQVTM and CDR2 ANQGSEA come from the germline V gene. CDR3 length: 17 residues. The CDR3 is CSVEVRAGDDSNQPQHF. CDR3 DNA: TGCAGCGTTGAGGTTCGGGCAGGGGATGATAGCAATCAGCCCCAGCATTTT.

About this clonotype: At one boundary the junction diverges from the germline segment, which might be a read error. CDR3 DNA sequence: TGTGCCAGCAGCGTACGGACAGGGAACAATGAGCAGTTCTTT. Protein sequence: CASSVRTGNNEQFF. The chain employs TRBV7-2 and TRBJ2-1; the match to TRBD1 covers 8 bases. The germline V gene encodes CDR1 SGHTA and CDR2 FQGNSA. This CDR3 region has 14 residues.

The chain uses TRBV4-3 and TRBJ2-3; 12 nucleotides agree with TRBD2. Germline CDR1 reads LGHNA; CDR2 reads YSLEER. This CDR3 is 17 amino acids long. Trimming cost V 3 bases and J 6 bases; bases outside gene matches: 10. The CDR3, as DNA: TGCGCCAGCAGCCAGGTGACTAGCGGGGGACCTACGGATACGCAGTATTTT. This codes for CASSQVTSGGPTDTQYF.

The rearrangement links TRBV2 to TRBJ2-3, with no clear D. The V and J ends lost 6 bases and 0 bases respectively, with 10 bases between them. The CDR3 consists of 14 residues. In germline, CDR1 is SNHLY, CDR2 FYNNEI. The CDR3 loop reads CASSRPRSTDTQYF. CDR3 coding DNA: TGTGCCAGCAGCCGCCCCCGGAGCACAGATACGCAGTATTTT.